One sample yielded the 20 T cell receptor beta chains listed below, sequenced in a study of blood T cell repertoires in COVID-19. Clones were read by immunoSEQ multiplex PCR, and TCRdb kept only the in-frame ones, dropping some. The profile shows about 92,000 clones, around 93% of them singletons. The source material was peripheral blood. All receptors come from a human donor with active COVID-19. The donor label of this sample is uncertain.

This chain links TRBV20-1 with TRBJ1-5; the D gene is possibly TRBD1 (5 bases). V dropped 3 bases and J dropped 1 base, with 16 bases sitting between them. CDR1 is DFQATT, CDR2 SNEGSKA, per germline (reference sequence). The CDR3 runs 16 residues. The CDR3 coding sequence is TGCAGTGCTAGTTTCCTAGGGGCCCTGAGCAATCAGCCCCAGCATTTT. Protein sequence: CSASFLGALSNQPQHF.

V is TRBV2 and J is TRBJ1-6, with D hard to call. Germline CDR1 reads SNHLY; CDR2 reads FYNNEI. V lost 6 bases and J 0 bases, leaving 12 bases between the germline ends. The CDR3 runs to 16 residues. In DNA form, the CDR3 reads TGTGCCAGCAGGACGGACGGGAGCTCCTATAATTCACCCCTCCACTTT. Encoded protein: CASRTDGSSYNSPLHF.

This chain joins TRBV3-1 (or the pseudogene TRBV3-2) and TRBJ2-3; no reliable D call. Germline assignment: CDR1 LGHDT and CDR2 YNNKEL (reference sequence). The V end lost 0 bases, the J end lost 0 bases, and 10 bases lay between the germline ends. The CDR3 runs to 16 residues. For the CDR3, the DNA is TGTGCCAGCAGCCAAGATATTGCCGGTAGCACAGATACGCAGTATTTT. Protein product: CASSQDIAGSTDTQYF.

This chain joins TRBV5-1 and TRBJ1-4, with TRBD1 as a possible D gene (5 bases). This CDR3 has 14 amino acids. Germline values: CDR1 SGHRS, CDR2 YFSETQ. Trimming shortened V by 0 bases and J by 7 bases, and 10 bases separated the two germline ends. CDR3: CASSLEAGTEKLFF. DNA of the CDR3: TGCGCCAGCAGCTTGGAGGCGGGGACTGAAAAACTGTTTTTT.

The chain combines TRBV3-1 (or the pseudogene TRBV3-2) with TRBJ1-3; D is unclear. V lost 1 base, J lost 6 bases, and 7 bases lay in between. CDR1 is LGHDT and CDR2 is YNNKEL in the germline V gene (reference sequence). The CDR3 is made up of 13 amino acids. CDR3 protein: CASSQGEVNTIYF. The CDR3 DNA follows: TGTGCCAGCAGCCAAGGGGAGGTAAACACCATATATTTT.

J is TRBJ2-3 and V is TRBV29-1; 9 positions agree with TRBD2. Germline values: CDR1 SQVTM, CDR2 ANQGSEA. V shed 1 base, J shed 7 bases, and the junction held 9 bases outside the gene matches. The CDR3 contains 15 residues. The CDR3 protein is CSVEGLAGRTYTQYF. CDR3 nucleotide sequence: TGCAGCGTTGAAGGTCTAGCGGGGCGTACCTATACGCAGTATTTT.

The chain combines TRBV6-2 or TRBV6-3 with TRBJ1-3, with D unclear. Per the germline V gene, CDR1 is MNHEY and CDR2 is SVGEGT. The CDR3 consists of 16 residues. Trimming stripped 5 bases from V and 0 bases from J, with 14 bases between. The CDR3 is CASSAAEVHSGNTIYF. The CDR3 nucleotides read TGTGCCAGCAGTGCCGCGGAGGTTCACTCTGGAAACACCATATATTTT.

The chain combines TRBV5-4 with TRBJ2-5, with 14 bases lining up with TRBD2. The CDR3 is 16 residues long. V lost 4 bases to trimming and J lost 1 base; unmatched junction nucleotides: 3. Germline-derived CDR1 and CDR2 are SGHNT and YYREEE (reference sequence). The CDR3 protein is CASSLGLAGGQETQYF. CDR3 nucleotides: TGTGCCAGCAGCCTCGGACTAGCGGGGGGCCAAGAGACCCAGTACTTC.

The rearrangement links TRBV10-3 to TRBJ1-1, with 7 bases fitting TRBD1. Unmatched junction bases numbered 7, after V lost 2 bases and J lost 1 base. The CDR3 runs 16 residues. Per germline, CDR1 ENHRY and CDR2 SYGVKD. CDR3 in amino acids: CAISETRQGTNTEAFF. The CDR3 coding sequence is TGTGCCATCAGTGAGACCAGACAGGGAACGAACACTGAAGCTTTCTTT.

Regarding this clone: This CDR3 is also generated by other DNA sequences in the sample. The chain links TRBV6-5 to TRBJ1-1; no reliable D call. The germline CDR1 and CDR2 sequences are MNHEY and SVGAGI. The CDR3 runs to 13 residues. V dropped 1 base and J dropped 5 bases, with 8 bases sitting between them. CDR3 loop: CASSYLGGTEAFF. The CDR3 DNA follows: TGTGCCAGCAGTTACTTGGGAGGGACTGAAGCTTTCTTT.

The V call is TRBV18, the J call TRBJ1-2; D is unclear. V lost 4 bases and J lost 8, with 17 bases in between. This CDR3 comprises 14 residues. Germline assignment: CDR1 KGHSH and CDR2 LQKENI. CDR3 in DNA: TGTGCCAGCTCACTCCGGGATAACCCATCCGGCTACACCTTC. Protein product: CASSLRDNPSGYTF.

The CDR3 DNA reads TGTGCCAGTAGTATAGGGAACAGGGGTGGGCAGTTCTTC. This encodes CASSIGNRGGQFF. This chain links TRBV19 with TRBJ2-1; TRBD1 matches 7 bases. CDR3 length equals 13 residues. The germline CDR1 and CDR2 sequences are LNHDA and SQIVND (reference sequence). V lost 1 base, J lost 12 bases, and 6 bases stayed unmatched.

The gene calls are TRBV2 and TRBJ1-1, with D tentatively TRBD1 (5 bases). V lost 6 bases and J lost 1, with 12 bases in between. There are 14 residues in the CDR3. The germline V gene encodes CDR1 SNHLY and CDR2 FYNNEI. The CDR3 reads CASRALGANTEAFF. In DNA, the CDR3 is TGTGCCAGCAGAGCTCTAGGGGCGAACACTGAAGCTTTCTTT.

The chain is built from TRBV19 and TRBJ1-4; TRBD1 matches at 8 bases. The CDR3 is made up of 14 amino acids. Germline CDR1 and CDR2: LNHDA and SQIVND (reference sequence). The V and J ends lost 8 bases and 7 bases, in that order; junction bases with no gene match: 9. CDR3 DNA: TGTGCCAGTGCAACGCAGGGGGCAGGTGAAAAACTGTTTTTT. Amino acids: CASATQGAGEKLFF. Complete variable domain (other parts from reference TRBV19 and TRBJ1-4): DGGITQSPKYLFRKEGQNVTLSCEQNLNHDAMYWYRQDPGQGLRLIYYSQIVNDFQKGDIAEGYSVSREKKESFPLTVTSAQKNPTAFYLCASATQGAGEKLFFGSGTQLSVL.

The genes are TRBV11-3 and TRBJ1-2; maybe TRBD1 (5 bases). V shed 1 base and J shed 0 bases, with 9 bases lying between them. Germline CDR1 SGHNT, CDR2 YENEEA. The CDR3 is 15 amino acids. The chain's CDR3 is CASSLGDYPNYGYTF. DNA of the CDR3: TGTGCCAGCAGCTTAGGGGACTACCCTAACTATGGCTACACCTTC.

V gene TRBV29-1 combines with J gene TRBJ2-7; a possible D gene is TRBD1 (8 bases). V was trimmed by 4 bases and J by 4 bases, leaving 17 bases between them. The CDR3 runs 14 residues. Germline lookup yields CDR1 SQVTM and CDR2 ANQGSEA. In nucleotides, the CDR3 is TGCAGCGTTGCTAGAGGACAGGGAGGGTACGAGCAGTACTTC. It is translated as CSVARGQGGYEQYF.

The chain is built from TRBV11-1 and TRBJ2-5, with TRBD2 matching 10 bases. V lost 1 base, J lost 9 bases, and 8 bases stayed unmatched. The germline V gene encodes CDR1 SGHAT and CDR2 FQDESV (reference sequence). The CDR3 covers 15 residues. The CDR3: CASSLEASGGSSQYF. The CDR3 region has the DNA TGTGCCAGCAGCTTAGAGGCTAGCGGGGGTTCGTCCCAGTACTTC.

The chain has TRBV24-1 and TRBJ1-5; D is undetermined. The V end was cut by 3 bases, the J end by 2 bases, with 10 bases between. Germline loops: CDR1 KGHDR, CDR2 SFDVKD. The CDR3 has 15 residues. This CDR3 reads CATSDPREGNQPQHF. The CDR3 DNA follows: TGTGCCACCAGTGATCCGCGGGAGGGCAATCAGCCCCAGCATTTT.

This chain joins TRBV7-9 and TRBJ1-1; no reliable D call. Germline V gives CDR1 SEHNR, CDR2 FQNEAQ (reference sequence). Between the trimmed V and J ends, which lost 0 bases and 4 bases, there was a span of 9 bases. The CDR3 loop spans 14 amino acids. The CDR3 reads CASSLARTFTEAFF. CDR3 nucleotides: TGTGCCAGCAGCTTAGCGCGGACTTTCACTGAAGCTTTCTTT.

The chain has TRBV4-1 and TRBJ2-1; TRBD2 agrees at 7 bases. The J segment lost 5 bases and the V segment lost 2 bases, leaving 15 bases of the junction unmatched. Germline CDR1 reads MGHRA; CDR2 reads YSYEKL. The CDR3 contains 18 residues. The CDR3 sequence: CASSQWTGSAGTHNEQFF. The CDR3 DNA reads as TGCGCCAGCAGCCAATGGACGGGATCAGCGGGGACCCACAATGAGCAGTTCTTC.